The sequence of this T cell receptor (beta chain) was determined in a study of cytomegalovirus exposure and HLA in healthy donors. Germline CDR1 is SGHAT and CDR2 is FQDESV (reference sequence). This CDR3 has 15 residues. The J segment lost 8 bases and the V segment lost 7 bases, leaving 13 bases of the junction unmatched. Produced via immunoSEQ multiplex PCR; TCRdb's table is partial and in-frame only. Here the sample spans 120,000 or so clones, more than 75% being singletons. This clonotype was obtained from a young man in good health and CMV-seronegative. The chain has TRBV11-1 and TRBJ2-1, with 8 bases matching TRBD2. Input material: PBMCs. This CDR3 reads CASNLAGGSVDEQFF. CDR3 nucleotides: TGTGCCAGCAACCTAGCGGGTGGTAGCGTGGATGAGCAGTTCTTC.